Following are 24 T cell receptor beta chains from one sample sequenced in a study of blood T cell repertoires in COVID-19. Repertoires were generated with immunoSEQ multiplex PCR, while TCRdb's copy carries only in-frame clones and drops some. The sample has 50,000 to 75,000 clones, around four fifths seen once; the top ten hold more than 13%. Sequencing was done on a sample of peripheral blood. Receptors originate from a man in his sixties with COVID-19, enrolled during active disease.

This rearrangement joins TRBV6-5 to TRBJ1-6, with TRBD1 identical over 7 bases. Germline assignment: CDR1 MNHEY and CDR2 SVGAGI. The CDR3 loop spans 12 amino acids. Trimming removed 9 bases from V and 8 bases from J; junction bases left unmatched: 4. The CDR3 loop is CASHRGDSPLHF. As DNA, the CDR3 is TGTGCCAGTCACAGGGGCGATTCACCCCTCCACTTT.

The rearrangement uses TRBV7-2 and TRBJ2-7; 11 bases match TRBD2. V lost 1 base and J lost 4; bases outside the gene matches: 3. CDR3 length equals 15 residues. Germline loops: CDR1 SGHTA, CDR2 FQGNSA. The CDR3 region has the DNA TGTGCCAGCAGCTTAGGAGGGACTAGCGGTTACGAGCAGTACTTC. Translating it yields CASSLGGTSGYEQYF.

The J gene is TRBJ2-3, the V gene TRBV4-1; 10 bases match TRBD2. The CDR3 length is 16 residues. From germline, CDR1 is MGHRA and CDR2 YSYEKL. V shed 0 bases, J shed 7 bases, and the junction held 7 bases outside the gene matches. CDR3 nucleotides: TGCGCCAGCAGCCAAGATCGGCTAGCGGGGGCTTATACGCAGTATTTT. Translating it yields CASSQDRLAGAYTQYF.

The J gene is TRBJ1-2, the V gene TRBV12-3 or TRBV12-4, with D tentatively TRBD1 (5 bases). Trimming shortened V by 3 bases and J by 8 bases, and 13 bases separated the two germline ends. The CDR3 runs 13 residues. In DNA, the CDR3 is TGTGCCAGCAGTTTTTTGGACATGAGGGGCTACACCTTC. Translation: CASSFLDMRGYTF.

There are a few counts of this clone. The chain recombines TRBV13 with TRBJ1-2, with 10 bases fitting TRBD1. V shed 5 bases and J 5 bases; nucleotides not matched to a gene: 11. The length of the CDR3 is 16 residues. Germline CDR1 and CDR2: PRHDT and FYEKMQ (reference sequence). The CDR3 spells CASSAPPGQGIYGYTF. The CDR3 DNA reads TGTGCCAGCAGCGCCCCCCCGGGACAGGGGATTTATGGCTACACCTTC.

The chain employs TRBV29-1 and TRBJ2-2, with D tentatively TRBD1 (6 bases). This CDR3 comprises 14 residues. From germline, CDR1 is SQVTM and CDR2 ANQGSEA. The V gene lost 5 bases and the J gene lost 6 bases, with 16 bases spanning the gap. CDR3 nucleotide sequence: TGCAGCGTTTCTCAGGGGATAGAGGCCGGGGAGCTGTTTTTT. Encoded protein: CSVSQGIEAGELFF.

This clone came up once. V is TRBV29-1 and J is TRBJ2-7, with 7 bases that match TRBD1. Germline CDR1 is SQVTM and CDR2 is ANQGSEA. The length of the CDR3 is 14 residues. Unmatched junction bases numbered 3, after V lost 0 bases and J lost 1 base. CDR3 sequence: CSVEDRTGSYEQYF. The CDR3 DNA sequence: TGCAGCGTTGAAGATCGGACAGGATCCTACGAGCAGTACTTC.

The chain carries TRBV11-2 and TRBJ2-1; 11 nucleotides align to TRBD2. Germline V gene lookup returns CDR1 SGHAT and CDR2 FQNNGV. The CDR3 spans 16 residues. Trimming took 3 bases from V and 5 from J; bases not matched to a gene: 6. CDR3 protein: CASSLIASGRNNEQFF. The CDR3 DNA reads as TGTGCCAGCAGCTTGATAGCTAGCGGGAGGAACAATGAGCAGTTCTTC. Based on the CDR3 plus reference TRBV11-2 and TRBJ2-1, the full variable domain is EAGVAQSPRYKIIEKRQSVAFWCNPISGHATLYWYQQILGQGPKLLIQFQNNGVVDDSQLPKDRFSAERLKGVDSTLKIQPAKLEDSAVYLCASSLIASGRNNEQFFGPGTRLTVL.

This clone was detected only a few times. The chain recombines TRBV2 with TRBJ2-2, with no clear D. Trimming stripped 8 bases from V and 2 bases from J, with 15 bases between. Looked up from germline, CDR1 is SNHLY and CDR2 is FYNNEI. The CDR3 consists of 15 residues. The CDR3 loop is CASVAVTRNTGELFF. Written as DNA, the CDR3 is TGTGCCAGCGTCGCGGTAACGCGAAACACCGGGGAGCTGTTTTTT.

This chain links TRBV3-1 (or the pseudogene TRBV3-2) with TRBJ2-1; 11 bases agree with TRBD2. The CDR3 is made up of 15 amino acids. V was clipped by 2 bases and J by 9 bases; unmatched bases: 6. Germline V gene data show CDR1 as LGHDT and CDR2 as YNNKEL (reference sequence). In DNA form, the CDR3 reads TGTGCCAGCAGCCAATCTAGCGGGGGGTGGGTTGAGCAGTTCTTC. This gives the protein CASSQSSGGWVEQFF.

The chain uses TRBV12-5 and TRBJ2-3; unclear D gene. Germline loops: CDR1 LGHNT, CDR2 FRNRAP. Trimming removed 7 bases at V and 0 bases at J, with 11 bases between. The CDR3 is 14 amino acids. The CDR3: CASVALASTDTQYF. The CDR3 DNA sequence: TGTGCTAGTGTGGCCCTGGCCAGCACAGATACGCAGTATTTT.

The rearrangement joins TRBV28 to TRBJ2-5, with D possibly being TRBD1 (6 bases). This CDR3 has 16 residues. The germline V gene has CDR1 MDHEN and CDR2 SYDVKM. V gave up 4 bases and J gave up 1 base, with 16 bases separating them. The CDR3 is CASSSPWTDLQETQYF. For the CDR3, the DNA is TGTGCCAGCAGTTCACCCTGGACAGACCTCCAAGAGACCCAGTACTTC. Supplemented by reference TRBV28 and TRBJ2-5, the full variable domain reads DVKVTQSSRYLVKRTGEKVFLECVQDMDHENMFWYRQDPGLGLRLIYFSYDVKMKEKGDIPEGYSVSREKKERFSLILESASTNQTSMYLCASSSPWTDLQETQYFGPGTRLLVL.

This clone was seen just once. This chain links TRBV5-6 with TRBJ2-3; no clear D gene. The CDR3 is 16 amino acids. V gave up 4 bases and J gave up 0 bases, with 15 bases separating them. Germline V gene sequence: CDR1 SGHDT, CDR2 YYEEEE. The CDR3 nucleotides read TGTGCCAGCAGCCGGATAGCTGACGCTAGCACAGATACGCAGTATTTT. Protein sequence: CASSRIADASTDTQYF.

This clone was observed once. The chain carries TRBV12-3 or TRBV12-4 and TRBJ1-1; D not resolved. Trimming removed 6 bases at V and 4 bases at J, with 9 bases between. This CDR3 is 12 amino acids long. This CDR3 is CASRARGTEAFF. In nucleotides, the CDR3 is TGTGCCAGCAGGGCCCGGGGCACTGAAGCTTTCTTT.

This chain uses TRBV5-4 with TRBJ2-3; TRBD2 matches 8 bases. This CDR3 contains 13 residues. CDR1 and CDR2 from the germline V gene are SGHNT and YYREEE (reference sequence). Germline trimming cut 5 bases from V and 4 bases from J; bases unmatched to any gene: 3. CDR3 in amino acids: CASRSGSPDTQYF. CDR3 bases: TGTGCCAGCAGAAGCGGGAGCCCAGATACGCAGTATTTT.

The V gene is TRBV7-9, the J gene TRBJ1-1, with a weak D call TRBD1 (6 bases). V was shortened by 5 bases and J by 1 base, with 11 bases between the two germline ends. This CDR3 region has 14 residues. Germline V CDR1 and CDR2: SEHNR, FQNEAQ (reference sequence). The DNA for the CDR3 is TGTGCCAGCAGCCTCTCACAGGGGAACACTGAAGCTTTCTTT. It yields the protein CASSLSQGNTEAFF.

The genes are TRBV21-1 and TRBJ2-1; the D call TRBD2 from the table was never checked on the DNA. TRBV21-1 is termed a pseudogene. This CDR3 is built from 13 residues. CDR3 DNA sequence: TGTGCCAGCAGCAAAGAAACGAGGAATGAGCAGTTCTTC. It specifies CASSKETRNEQFF.

CDR3 protein: CASSFRQGGSNQPQHF. The DNA for the CDR3 is TGTGCCAGCAGCTTTAGACAGGGGGGTAGCAATCAGCCCCAGCATTTT. The chain combines TRBV12-1 with TRBJ1-5; the D call TRBD1 from the table was never checked on the DNA. TRBV12-1 is marked as a pseudogene. This CDR3 has 16 amino acids.

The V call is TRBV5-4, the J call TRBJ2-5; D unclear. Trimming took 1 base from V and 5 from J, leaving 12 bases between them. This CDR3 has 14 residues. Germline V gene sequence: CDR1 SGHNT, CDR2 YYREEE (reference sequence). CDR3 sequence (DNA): TGTGCCAGCAGCTTGTTCGTTAGTCCGGAGACCCAGTACTTC. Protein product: CASSLFVSPETQYF.

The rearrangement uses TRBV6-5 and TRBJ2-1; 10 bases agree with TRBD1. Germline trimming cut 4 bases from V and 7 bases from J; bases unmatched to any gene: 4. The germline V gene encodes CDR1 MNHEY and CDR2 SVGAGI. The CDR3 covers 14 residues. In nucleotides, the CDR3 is TGTGCCAGCAGTTCGGGACAGGGGACGAATGAGCAGTTCTTC. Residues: CASSSGQGTNEQFF.

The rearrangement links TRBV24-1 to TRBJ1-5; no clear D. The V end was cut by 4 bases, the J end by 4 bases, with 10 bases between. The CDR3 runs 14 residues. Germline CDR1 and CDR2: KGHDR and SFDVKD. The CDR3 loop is CATSEPGDNQPQHF. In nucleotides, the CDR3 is TGTGCCACCAGTGAACCCGGAGATAATCAGCCCCAGCATTTT.

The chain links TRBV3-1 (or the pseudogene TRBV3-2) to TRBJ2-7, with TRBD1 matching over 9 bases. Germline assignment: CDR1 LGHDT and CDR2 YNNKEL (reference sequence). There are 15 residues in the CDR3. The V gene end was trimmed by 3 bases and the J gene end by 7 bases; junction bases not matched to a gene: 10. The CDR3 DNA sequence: TGTGCCAGCAGCCAGACCCCGGGACAGGGTAGGGAGCAGTACTTC. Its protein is CASSQTPGQGREQYF.

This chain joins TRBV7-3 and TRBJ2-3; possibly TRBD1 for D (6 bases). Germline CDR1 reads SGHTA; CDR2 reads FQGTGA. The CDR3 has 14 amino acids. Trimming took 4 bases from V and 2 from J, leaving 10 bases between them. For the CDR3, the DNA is TGTGCCAGCAGCTCAGCAGGGGCCACAGATACGCAGTATTTT. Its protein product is CASSSAGATDTQYF.

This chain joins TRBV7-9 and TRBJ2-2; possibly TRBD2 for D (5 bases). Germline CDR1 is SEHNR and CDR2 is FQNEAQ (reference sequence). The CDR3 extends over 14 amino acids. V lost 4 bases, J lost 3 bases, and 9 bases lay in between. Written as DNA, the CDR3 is TGTGCCAGCAGCTGGGCTAGCCACACCGGGGAGCTGTTTTTT. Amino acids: CASSWASHTGELFF.